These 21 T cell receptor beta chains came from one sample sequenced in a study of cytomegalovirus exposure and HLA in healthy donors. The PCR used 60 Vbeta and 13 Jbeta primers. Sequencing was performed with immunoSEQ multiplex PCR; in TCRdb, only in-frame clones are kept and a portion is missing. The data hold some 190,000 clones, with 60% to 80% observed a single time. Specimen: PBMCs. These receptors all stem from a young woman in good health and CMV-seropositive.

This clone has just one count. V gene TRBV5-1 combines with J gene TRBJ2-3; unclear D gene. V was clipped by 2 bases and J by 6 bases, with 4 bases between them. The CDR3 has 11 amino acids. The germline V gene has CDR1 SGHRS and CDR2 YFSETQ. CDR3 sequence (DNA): TGCGCCAGCAGCTTTGAGGATACGCAGTATTTT. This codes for CASSFEDTQYF.

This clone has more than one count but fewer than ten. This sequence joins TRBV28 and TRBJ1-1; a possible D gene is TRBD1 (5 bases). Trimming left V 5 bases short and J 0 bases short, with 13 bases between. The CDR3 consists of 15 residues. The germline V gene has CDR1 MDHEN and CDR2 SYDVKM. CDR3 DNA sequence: TGTGCCAGCAGTCCCGAAGACAGTGTGAACACTGAAGCTTTCTTT. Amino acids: CASSPEDSVNTEAFF.

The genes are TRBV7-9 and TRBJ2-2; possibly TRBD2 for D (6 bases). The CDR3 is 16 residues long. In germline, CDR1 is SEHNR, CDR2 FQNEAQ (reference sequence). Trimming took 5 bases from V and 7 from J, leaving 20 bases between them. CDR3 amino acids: CASSPPLPGDGGELFF. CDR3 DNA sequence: TGTGCCAGCAGCCCCCCTTTGCCGGGGGACGGCGGGGAGCTGTTTTTT. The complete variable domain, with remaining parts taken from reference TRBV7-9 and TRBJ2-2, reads DTGVSQNPRHKITKRGQNVTFRCDPISEHNRLYWYRQTLGQGPEFLTYFQNEAQLEKSRLLSDRFSAERPKGSFSTLEIQRTEQGDSAMYLCASSPPLPGDGGELFFGEGSRLTVL.

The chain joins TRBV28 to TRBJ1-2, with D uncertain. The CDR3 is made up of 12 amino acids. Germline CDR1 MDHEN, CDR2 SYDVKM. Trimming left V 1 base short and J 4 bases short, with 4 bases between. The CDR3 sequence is CASSLFSYGYTF. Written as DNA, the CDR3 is TGTGCCAGCAGTTTATTTAGCTATGGCTACACCTTC.

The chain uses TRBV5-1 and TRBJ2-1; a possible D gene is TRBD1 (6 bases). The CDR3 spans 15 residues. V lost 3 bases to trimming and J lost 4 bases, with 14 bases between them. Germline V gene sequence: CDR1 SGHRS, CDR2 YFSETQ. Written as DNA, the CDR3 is TGCGCCAGCAGCTCTGGCAACGGACAGTACAATGAGCAGTTCTTC. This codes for CASSSGNGQYNEQFF.

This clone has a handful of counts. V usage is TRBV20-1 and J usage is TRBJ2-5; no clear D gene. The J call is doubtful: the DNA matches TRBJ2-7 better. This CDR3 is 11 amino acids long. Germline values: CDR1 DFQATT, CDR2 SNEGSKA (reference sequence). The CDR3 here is CSAPYPYEQYF. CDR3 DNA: TGCAGTGCTCCCTACCCCTACGAGCAGTACTTC.

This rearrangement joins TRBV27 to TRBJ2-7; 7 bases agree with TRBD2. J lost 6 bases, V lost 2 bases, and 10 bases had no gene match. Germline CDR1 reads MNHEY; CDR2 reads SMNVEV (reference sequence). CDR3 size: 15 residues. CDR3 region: CASSLRPSGMGEQYF. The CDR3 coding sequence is TGTGCCAGCAGTTTAAGGCCTAGCGGAATGGGCGAGCAGTACTTC.

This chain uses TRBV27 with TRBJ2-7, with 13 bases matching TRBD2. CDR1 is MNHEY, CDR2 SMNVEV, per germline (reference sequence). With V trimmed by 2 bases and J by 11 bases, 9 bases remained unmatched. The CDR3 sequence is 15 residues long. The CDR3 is CASSLTGTSGTVKYF. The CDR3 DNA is TGTGCCAGCAGTTTAACCGGGACTAGCGGGACTGTCAAGTACTTC.

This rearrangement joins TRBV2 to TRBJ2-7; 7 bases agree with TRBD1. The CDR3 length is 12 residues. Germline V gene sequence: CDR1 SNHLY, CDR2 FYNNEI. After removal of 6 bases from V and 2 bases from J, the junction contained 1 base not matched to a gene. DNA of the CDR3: TGTGCCAGCAGGGACAGGCCCTACGAGCAGTACTTC. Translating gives CASRDRPYEQYF.

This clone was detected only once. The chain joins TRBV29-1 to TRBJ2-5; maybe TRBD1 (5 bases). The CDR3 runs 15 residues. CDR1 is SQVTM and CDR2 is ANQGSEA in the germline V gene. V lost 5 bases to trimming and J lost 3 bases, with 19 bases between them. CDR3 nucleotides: TGCAGCGTTCTATTGCCTAGTATAGGGGAAGAGACCCAGTACTTC. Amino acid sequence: CSVLLPSIGEETQYF.

The CDR3 sequence: CASSDHRQPQHF. The CDR3 DNA reads TGTGCCAGCAGTGACCACAGGCAGCCCCAGCATTTT. The V call is TRBV6-1, the J call TRBJ1-5; perhaps TRBD1 as D (5 bases). Germline V lookup: CDR1 MNHNS, CDR2 SASEGT. The CDR3 length is 12 residues. V lost 3 bases and J lost 7, with 7 bases in between.

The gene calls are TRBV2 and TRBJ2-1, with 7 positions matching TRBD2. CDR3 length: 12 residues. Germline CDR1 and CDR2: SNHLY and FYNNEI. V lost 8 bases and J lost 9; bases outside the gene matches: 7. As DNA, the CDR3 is TGTGCCAGCGGGTCGACTAGCAGTGAGCAGTTCTTC. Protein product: CASGSTSSEQFF. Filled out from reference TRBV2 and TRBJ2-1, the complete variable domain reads EPEVTQTPSHQVTQMGQEVILRCVPISNHLYFYWYRQILGQKVEFLVSFYNNEISEKSEIFDDQFSVERPDGSNFTLKIRSTKLEDSAMYFCASGSTSSEQFFGPGTRLTVL.

The CDR3 here is CASSLESLSPRVVRETQYF. The CDR3 DNA follows: TGTGCCAGCAGCTTAGAAAGTTTATCCCCCAGGGTGGTGAGGGAGACCCAGTACTTC. This chain joins TRBV11-2 and TRBJ2-5; the D gene is possibly TRBD1 (5 bases). The CDR3 loop spans 19 amino acids. The ends were cut back, 0 bases at V and 5 bases at J, with 25 bases in the middle. Germline-derived CDR1 and CDR2 are SGHAT and FQNNGV. Full variable domain (remainder filled in from reference TRBV11-2 and TRBJ2-5): EAGVAQSPRYKIIEKRQSVAFWCNPISGHATLYWYQQILGQGPKLLIQFQNNGVVDDSQLPKDRFSAERLKGVDSTLKIQPAKLEDSAVYLCASSLESLSPRVVRETQYFGPGTRLLVL.

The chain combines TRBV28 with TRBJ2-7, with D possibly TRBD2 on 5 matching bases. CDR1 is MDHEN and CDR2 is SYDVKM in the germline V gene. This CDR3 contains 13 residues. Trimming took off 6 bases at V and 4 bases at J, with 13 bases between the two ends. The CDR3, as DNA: TGTGCCAGCAGGGAGGAATCCGATTACGAGCAGTACTTC. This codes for CASREESDYEQYF.

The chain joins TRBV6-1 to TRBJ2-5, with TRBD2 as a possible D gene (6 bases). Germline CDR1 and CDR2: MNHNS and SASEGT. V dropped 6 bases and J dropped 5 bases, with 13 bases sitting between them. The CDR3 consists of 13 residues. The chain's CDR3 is CASRSSRGETQYF. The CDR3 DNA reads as TGTGCCAGCAGATCCTCCCGGGGGGAGACCCAGTACTTC.

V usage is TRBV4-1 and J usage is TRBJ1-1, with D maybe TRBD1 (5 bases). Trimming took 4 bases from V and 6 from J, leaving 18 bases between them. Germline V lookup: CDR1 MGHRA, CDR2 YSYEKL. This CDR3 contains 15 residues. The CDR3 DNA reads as TGCGCCAGCAGCCTTTACCGGGACGGGAGGGCTGAAGCTTTCTTT. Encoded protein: CASSLYRDGRAEAFF.

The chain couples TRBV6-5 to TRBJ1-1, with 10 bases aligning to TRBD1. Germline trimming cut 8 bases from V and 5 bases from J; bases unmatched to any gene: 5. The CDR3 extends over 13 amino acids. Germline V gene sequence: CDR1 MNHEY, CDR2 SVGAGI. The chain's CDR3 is CASCRTGGTEAFF. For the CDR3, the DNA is TGTGCCAGCTGCCGGACAGGGGGGACTGAAGCTTTCTTT.

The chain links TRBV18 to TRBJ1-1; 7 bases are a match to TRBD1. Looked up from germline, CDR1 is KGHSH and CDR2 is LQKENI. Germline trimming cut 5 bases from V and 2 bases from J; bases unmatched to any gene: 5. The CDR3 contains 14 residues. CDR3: CASSSQGLNTEAFF. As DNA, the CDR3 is TGTGCCAGCTCATCACAGGGGCTTAACACTGAAGCTTTCTTT.

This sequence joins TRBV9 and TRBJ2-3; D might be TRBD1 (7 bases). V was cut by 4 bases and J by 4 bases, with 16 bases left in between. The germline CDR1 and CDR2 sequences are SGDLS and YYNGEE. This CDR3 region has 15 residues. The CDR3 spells CASSISGGTADTQYF. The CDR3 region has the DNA TGTGCCAGCAGCATCAGTGGCGGGACAGCAGATACGCAGTATTTT.

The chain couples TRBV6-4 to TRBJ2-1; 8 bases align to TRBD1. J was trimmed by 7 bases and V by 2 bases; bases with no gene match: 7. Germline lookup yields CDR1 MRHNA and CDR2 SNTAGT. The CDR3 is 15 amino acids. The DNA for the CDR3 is TGTGCCAGCAGTGACGTCCAGGGGGCATGGAATGAGCAGTTCTTC. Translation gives CASSDVQGAWNEQFF.

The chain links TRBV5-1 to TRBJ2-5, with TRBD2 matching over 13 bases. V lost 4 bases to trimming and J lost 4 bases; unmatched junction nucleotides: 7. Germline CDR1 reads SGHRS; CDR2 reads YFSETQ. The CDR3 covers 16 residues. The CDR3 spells CASSLTGLAGRETQYF. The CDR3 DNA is TGCGCCAGCAGCCTCACGGGACTAGCGGGAAGAGAGACCCAGTACTTC.